Listed here are 32 T cell receptor beta chains from one sample, sequenced in a study of blood T cell repertoires in COVID-19. Here immunoSEQ multiplex PCR was the method, and the copy in TCRdb shows in-frame clones only, minus some. The table has fewer than 350,000 clones, nearly 90% seen once. The sequenced material came from PBMCs or T cells enriched from blood (not recorded which). These receptor sequences come from a woman younger than 30 with acute COVID-19.

The chain is built from TRBV9 and TRBJ2-1; TRBD1 agrees at 7 bases. This CDR3 has 20 amino acids. The V gene's germline CDR1 is SGDLS and CDR2 YYNGEE. The junction had 17 bases not matched to a gene; V was cut back by 0 bases and J by 2 bases. The CDR3 bases are TGTGCCAGCAGCGTAGCTTTTGGAGTAGGTGTAGGGGGCGCCTACAATGAGCAGTTCTTC. Translated: CASSVAFGVGVGGAYNEQFF.

V is TRBV10-3 and J is TRBJ2-3; TRBD1 matches 8 bases. This CDR3 is 15 amino acids long. CDR1 and CDR2 (germline): ENHRY, SYGVKD. J lost 0 bases, V lost 6 bases, and 5 bases had no gene match. Here the CDR3 DNA reads TGTGCCATCAGCCAGGGACAGGTTAGCACAGATACGCAGTATTTT. Residues: CAISQGQVSTDTQYF.

The V call is TRBV12-3 or TRBV12-4, the J call TRBJ2-4; no firm D call. The length of the CDR3 is 13 residues. Trimming stripped 7 bases from V and 7 bases from J, with 14 bases between. This chain's CDR3 is CASTPDSRNIQYF. In nucleotides, the CDR3 is TGTGCCAGCACCCCTGACTCGAGGAACATTCAGTACTTC.

The sample holds a few counts of this clone. This chain connects TRBV2 to TRBJ2-7, with unresolved D. This CDR3 contains 12 residues. CDR1 and CDR2 (germline): SNHLY, FYNNEI. V lost 6 bases to trimming and J lost 4 bases, with 10 bases between them. DNA for the CDR3: TGTGCCAGCAGGGTGGAGCTTTACGAGCAGTACTTC. Amino acids: CASRVELYEQYF.

The rearrangement links TRBV28 to TRBJ2-7, with D unresolved. V was shortened by 2 bases and J by 4 bases, with 6 bases between the two germline ends. CDR3 length: 12 amino acids. Germline assignment: CDR1 MDHEN and CDR2 SYDVKM. The CDR3 DNA follows: TGTGCCAGCAGTTTACTAGGATACGAGCAGTACTTC. Translating it yields CASSLLGYEQYF. The full variable domain, in which reference TRBV28 and TRBJ2-7 provide the parts outside the CDR3, is DVKVTQSSRYLVKRTGEKVFLECVQDMDHENMFWYRQDPGLGLRLIYFSYDVKMKEKGDIPEGYSVSREKKERFSLILESASTNQTSMYLCASSLLGYEQYFGPGTRLTVT.

The chain carries TRBV5-5 and TRBJ2-3; 14 nucleotides line up with TRBD2. J lost 6 bases, V lost 3 bases, and 6 bases had no gene match. Germline CDR1 is SGHKS and CDR2 is YYEKEE (reference sequence). The CDR3 contains 16 residues. The CDR3 DNA reads as TGTGCCAGCAGCTCGGGACTAGCGGGAGTCAGTGATACGCAGTATTTT. Its protein product is CASSSGLAGVSDTQYF.

The rearrangement links TRBV6-4 to TRBJ2-1; D gene uncertain. Germline V gives CDR1 MRHNA, CDR2 SNTAGT. The CDR3 covers 13 residues. V was pared by 8 bases and J by 0 bases, with 8 bases between. The chain's CDR3 is CASAVSSYNEQFF. CDR3 coding DNA: TGTGCCAGCGCGGTGAGCTCCTACAATGAGCAGTTCTTC.

This sequence joins TRBV9 and TRBJ1-5; 8 bases are a match to TRBD1. Germline lookup yields CDR1 SGDLS and CDR2 YYNGEE. V was clipped by 8 bases and J by 1 base; unmatched bases: 8. The CDR3 spans 15 residues. For the CDR3, the DNA is TGTGCCAGTTCTCGAGACAGGGGAAGCAATCAGCCCCAGCATTTT. Its protein is CASSRDRGSNQPQHF.

This clone was observed a single time. This chain connects TRBV13 to TRBJ1-3; TRBD1 agrees at 8 bases. Unmatched junction bases numbered 6, after V lost 5 bases and J lost 3 bases. The CDR3 extends over 15 amino acids. Germline V gene lookup returns CDR1 PRHDT and CDR2 FYEKMQ (reference sequence). The CDR3 here is CASSMTGDFGNTIYF. Here the CDR3 DNA reads TGTGCCAGCAGCATGACAGGGGACTTTGGAAACACCATATATTTT.

The chain joins TRBV30 to TRBJ2-3, with 8 bases lining up with TRBD1. This CDR3 is built from 15 residues. CDR1 is GTSNPN and CDR2 is SVGIG in the germline V gene (reference sequence). Trimming took 3 bases from V and 0 from J; bases not matched to a gene: 5. CDR3 in amino acids: CAWSQQGVSTDTQYF. As DNA, the CDR3 is TGTGCCTGGAGCCAACAGGGGGTCAGCACAGATACGCAGTATTTT.

The chain has TRBV6-1 and TRBJ2-7, with D possibly TRBD1 on 5 matching bases. Trimming took off 4 bases at V and 0 bases at J, with 19 bases between the two ends. The CDR3 sequence is 17 residues long. Germline CDR1 MNHNS, CDR2 SASEGT. CDR3 nucleotide sequence: TGTGCCAGCAGTGGGGCAGGGATGGGTTTAAGCTCCTACGAGCAGTACTTC. Its translation is CASSGAGMGLSSYEQYF.

The rearrangement uses TRBV4-1 and TRBJ1-5, with TRBD1 matching 7 bases. The CDR3 is made up of 16 amino acids. Losses at the gene ends were 2 bases for V and 3 bases for J; bases not matched to a gene: 7. Germline assignment: CDR1 MGHRA and CDR2 YSYEKL. This chain's CDR3 is CASSQPRQGNNQPQHF. Here the CDR3 DNA reads TGCGCCAGCAGCCAACCTCGACAGGGCAACAATCAGCCCCAGCATTTT.

The rearrangement uses TRBV7-2 and TRBJ2-3; D is uncertain. Germline V gene lookup returns CDR1 SGHTA and CDR2 FQGNSA. The CDR3 is 13 amino acids. Trimming took 4 bases from V and 6 from J, leaving 11 bases between them. The CDR3 region is CASSSVIMDTQYF. CDR3 coding DNA: TGTGCCAGCAGCTCGGTGATCATGGATACGCAGTATTTT.

The gene calls are TRBV5-1 and TRBJ1-2; 9 nucleotides line up with TRBD1. Germline trimming cut 0 bases from V and 5 bases from J; bases unmatched to any gene: 5. CDR1 and CDR2 from the germline V gene are SGHRS and YFSETQ. The CDR3 totals 15 residues. CDR3 sequence: CASSLADRGSYGYTF. In nucleotides, the CDR3 is TGCGCCAGCAGCTTGGCGGACAGGGGATCATATGGCTACACCTTC.

The chain is built from TRBV27 and TRBJ2-1, with 14 bases fitting TRBD2. CDR1 MNHEY and CDR2 SMNVEV come from the germline V gene (reference sequence). The CDR3 extends over 15 amino acids. V shed 6 bases, J shed 9 bases, and the junction held 7 bases outside the gene matches. The CDR3 protein is CASSRLAGGLGEQFF. The CDR3 DNA follows: TGTGCCAGCAGCCGACTAGCGGGAGGGTTGGGTGAGCAGTTCTTC.

The genes are TRBV10-2 and TRBJ2-7; 14 nucleotides agree with TRBD2. This CDR3 region has 16 residues. From germline, CDR1 is WSHSY and CDR2 SAAADI. V lost 0 bases, J lost 3 bases, and 1 base stayed unmatched. This CDR3 is CASSESGTSGSYEQYF. The CDR3 DNA reads as TGCGCCAGCAGTGAGTCGGGGACTAGCGGGAGCTACGAGCAGTACTTC.

V is TRBV3-1 (or the pseudogene TRBV3-2) and J is TRBJ2-7, with TRBD1 as a possible D gene (6 bases). V was cut by 3 bases and J by 3 bases, with 18 bases left in between. Germline assignment: CDR1 LGHDT and CDR2 YNNKEL (reference sequence). CDR3 length: 16 residues. The CDR3 reads CASSHGAPGHRYEQYF. The CDR3 DNA is TGTGCCAGCAGCCACGGTGCTCCGGGACACCGCTACGAGCAGTACTTC.

The genes are TRBV5-4 and TRBJ2-1, with D possibly matching TRBD1 (5 bases). The CDR3 loop spans 19 amino acids. V dropped 4 bases and J dropped 13 bases, with 36 bases sitting between them. Germline CDR1 and CDR2: SGHNT and YYREEE (reference sequence). This CDR3 reads CASSPRTRPPRSSRSEQFF. The CDR3 DNA follows: TGTGCCAGCAGCCCCCGGACACGTCCACCTAGGTCCTCTCGGTCAGAACAGTTCTTC.

This clone was recorded once. The chain uses TRBV11-3 and TRBJ2-2; D perhaps matches TRBD1 (5 bases). The CDR3 loop spans 13 amino acids. The germline V gene has CDR1 SGHNT and CDR2 YENEEA. Trimming took off 1 base at V and 8 bases at J, with 8 bases between the two ends. CDR3 loop: CASSLAGSGELFF. CDR3 DNA sequence: TGTGCCAGCAGCTTAGCAGGGTCTGGGGAGCTGTTTTTT.

CDR3 residues: CASSVTSGATGELFF. CDR3 DNA sequence: TGTGCCAGCAGCGTAACTAGCGGGGCCACCGGGGAGCTGTTTTTT. V gene TRBV9 combines with J gene TRBJ2-2; 10 nucleotides line up with TRBD2. The length of the CDR3 is 15 residues. The trim removed 1 base at V and 4 bases at J, leaving 1 base unmatched. Germline V CDR1 and CDR2: SGDLS, YYNGEE.

The gene calls are TRBV4-3 and TRBJ1-3; no firm D call. The V gene lost 3 bases and the J gene lost 1 base, with 13 bases spanning the gap. The germline CDR1 and CDR2 sequences are LGHNA and YSLEER. The CDR3 consists of 16 residues. The CDR3 reads CASSQEASKSGNTIYF. The CDR3 DNA is TGCGCCAGCAGCCAGGAAGCGAGTAAATCTGGAAACACCATATATTTT.

The rearrangement joins TRBV20-1 to TRBJ1-6, with 10 bases fitting TRBD1. Per the germline V gene, CDR1 is DFQATT and CDR2 is SNEGSKA (reference sequence). The CDR3 has 14 amino acids. With 3 bases clipped from V and 6 bases from J, the junction kept 2 bases outside the gene matches. The CDR3 nucleotides are TGCAGTGCTAGTGGACAGGGGGGTAATTCACCCCTCCACTTT. It encodes CSASGQGGNSPLHF.

The gene calls are TRBV12-3 or TRBV12-4 and TRBJ1-4; TRBD1 might be the D (5 bases). The germline V and J ends were trimmed by 4 bases and 8 bases, with 8 bases remaining between them. The CDR3 is made up of 12 amino acids. The DNA of the CDR3 is TGTGCCAGCAGTTGGGGGGTAGAAAAACTGTTTTTT. Amino acids: CASSWGVEKLFF.

The gene calls are TRBV28 and TRBJ1-1; unclear D gene. Trimming shortened V by 2 bases and J by 4 bases, and 11 bases separated the two germline ends. The CDR3 is 14 amino acids. Germline V gene sequence: CDR1 MDHEN, CDR2 SYDVKM. The CDR3, as DNA: TGTGCCAGCAGTTTAGCGGCGGCCGGCACTGAAGCTTTCTTT. Translated: CASSLAAAGTEAFF. The entire variable domain, with the rest obtained from reference TRBV28 and TRBJ1-1, is as follows: DVKVTQSSRYLVKRTGEKVFLECVQDMDHENMFWYRQDPGLGLRLIYFSYDVKMKEKGDIPEGYSVSREKKERFSLILESASTNQTSMYLCASSLAAAGTEAFFGQGTRLTVV.

The rearrangement uses TRBV11-2 and TRBJ1-1; D is unclear. Per the germline V gene, CDR1 is SGHAT and CDR2 is FQNNGV. Deletions cut 5 bases from V and 0 bases from J, with 7 bases between. The CDR3 totals 13 residues. The CDR3 DNA is TGTGCCAGCAGCCGTAATTTGAACACTGAAGCTTTCTTT. Translated, it gives CASSRNLNTEAFF.

The genes are TRBV20-1 and TRBJ2-7; 8 bases align to TRBD2. V lost 3 bases to trimming and J lost 4 bases; unmatched junction nucleotides: 11. The CDR3 loop spans 15 amino acids. Germline lookup yields CDR1 DFQATT and CDR2 SNEGSKA (reference sequence). The CDR3 DNA reads TGCAGTGCTAGTAGATGGAGCGGGAGTAGTTACGAGCAGTACTTC. Translation: CSASRWSGSSYEQYF.

The chain joins TRBV29-1 to TRBJ2-7; 10 nucleotides line up with TRBD1. Per germline, CDR1 SQVTM and CDR2 ANQGSEA. The CDR3 totals 14 residues. J gave up 0 bases and V 4 bases, and 3 bases lay outside the gene matches. The CDR3 DNA reads as TGCAGCGTTGTAAGGGACAGGGGCTCCTACGAGCAGTACTTC. Amino acids: CSVVRDRGSYEQYF.

J is TRBJ1-1 and V is TRBV28; D might be TRBD1 (6 bases). Germline loops: CDR1 MDHEN, CDR2 SYDVKM. The CDR3 has 16 amino acids. V lost 6 bases and J 6 bases, leaving 23 bases between the germline ends. In DNA, the CDR3 is TGTGCCAGCAGGACCCAGGGGAAAGGAAGCATGGCTGAAGCTTTCTTT. Its protein product is CASRTQGKGSMAEAFF.

V usage is TRBV19 and J usage is TRBJ2-1; 7 bases agree with TRBD2. In germline, CDR1 is LNHDA, CDR2 SQIVND (reference sequence). The CDR3 runs 15 residues. The J segment lost 4 bases and the V segment lost 3 bases, leaving 6 bases of the junction unmatched. CDR3 bases: TGTGCCAGTAGTATCCTAGCGGCCTTGTACAATGAGCAGTTCTTC. Translation: CASSILAALYNEQFF.

The rearrangement uses TRBV4-3 and TRBJ2-1; D unresolved. Germline CDR1 is LGHNA and CDR2 is YSLEER. Trimming cost V 4 bases and J 1 base, with 11 bases left between them. The CDR3 is 15 amino acids. CDR3 in amino acids: CASSLGVGSYNEQFF. For the CDR3, the DNA is TGCGCCAGCAGCCTTGGCGTCGGGTCCTACAATGAGCAGTTCTTC.

This chain joins TRBV24-1 and TRBJ2-3, with D tentatively TRBD1 (6 bases). Trimming cost V 9 bases and J 3 bases, with 15 bases left between them. The CDR3 has 14 amino acids. CDR1 and CDR2 (germline): KGHDR, SFDVKD. DNA of the CDR3: TGTGCCACCCGGGCCCCACAGGGAACAGATACGCAGTATTTT. Its protein is CATRAPQGTDTQYF.

As to this clone: The sample carries other DNA sequences with the same CDR3. DNA for the CDR3: TGTGCCAGCAGCTTACAGGGCAATCAGCCCCAGCATTTT. Amino acids: CASSLQGNQPQHF. The chain is built from TRBV7-2 and TRBJ1-5; no clear D. Trimming stripped 2 bases from V and 2 bases from J, with 4 bases between. Per the germline V gene, CDR1 is SGHTA and CDR2 is FQGNSA. This CDR3 region has 13 residues. Full variable domain (remainder filled in from reference TRBV7-2 and TRBJ1-5): GAGVSQSPSNKVTEKGKDVELRCDPISGHTALYWYRQSLGQGLEFLIYFQGNSAPDKSGLPSDRFSAERTGGSVSTLTIQRTQQEDSAVYLCASSLQGNQPQHFGDGTRLSIL.